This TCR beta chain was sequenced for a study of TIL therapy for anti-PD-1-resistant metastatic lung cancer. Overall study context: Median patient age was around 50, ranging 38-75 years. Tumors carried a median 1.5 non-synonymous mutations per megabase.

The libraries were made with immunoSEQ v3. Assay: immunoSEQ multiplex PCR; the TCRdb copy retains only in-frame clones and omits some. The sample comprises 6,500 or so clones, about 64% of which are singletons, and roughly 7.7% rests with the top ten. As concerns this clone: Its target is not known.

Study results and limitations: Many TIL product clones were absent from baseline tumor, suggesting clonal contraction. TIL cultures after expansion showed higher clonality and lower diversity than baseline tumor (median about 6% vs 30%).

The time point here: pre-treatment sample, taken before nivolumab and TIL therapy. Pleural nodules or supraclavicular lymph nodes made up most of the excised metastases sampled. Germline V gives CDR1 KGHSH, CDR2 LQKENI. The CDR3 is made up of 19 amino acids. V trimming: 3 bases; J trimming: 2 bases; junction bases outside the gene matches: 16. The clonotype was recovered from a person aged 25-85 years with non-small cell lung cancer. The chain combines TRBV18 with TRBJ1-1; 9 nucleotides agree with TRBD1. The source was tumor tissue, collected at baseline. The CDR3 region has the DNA TGTGCCAGCTCACCCTATAGACTCGCCGGGACAGGGAAAAACACTGAAGCTTTCTTT. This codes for CASSPYRLAGTGKNTEAFF. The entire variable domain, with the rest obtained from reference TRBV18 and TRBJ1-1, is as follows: NAGVMQNPRHLVRRRGQEARLRCSPMKGHSHVYWYRQLPEEGLKFMVYLQKENIIDESGMPKERFSAEFPKEGPSILRIQQVVRGDSAAYFCASSPYRLAGTGKNTEAFFGQGTRLTVV.